This T cell receptor beta chain was documented in a study of vaccination effects on CD4 cells after COVID-19 (dated 2022 in TCRdb). About the investigation overall: Post-vaccine samples across the study were collected a median of 72 days after the second dose, with a range of 14 to 241. In both COVID-19 convalescent patients and infection-naive vaccine recipients, the study compared SARS-CoV-2 spike-specific CD4+ TCR repertoires from before mRNA vaccination with those from after it. Altogether, around eleven COVID-19 convalescent patients and a few SARS-CoV-2-naive healthy vaccine recipients made up the full study. The Oncomine TCR Beta short-read assay on an Illumina iSeq 100 was used to sequence cultures from other donors in the study.

Libraries were made using the immunoSEQ multiplex PCR assay. DNA from the cultured, isolated CD4+ T cells was subjected to TCR beta CDR3 sequencing. As for how the authors treated the data: Non-productive TCR sequences were discarded, and reads were trimmed to the CDR3 region, with only CDR3s of 7 or more amino acids retained. The MANAFEST web app was used to identify antigen-specific clonotypes by comparing expansion in peptide wells with expansion in reference cultures. To count as positive, a clone had to show expansion at FDR<0.05 compared with the reference and with all other wells, an odds ratio above 5, and a frequency above 0.1% in two replicate wells. Cross-reactive clonotypes were defined as significantly expanded in SARS-CoV-2 spike wells and in at least one common cold coronavirus spike condition. CDR3 similarity was assessed by Levenshtein distance with the stringdist R package, and unrooted trees were built with ape in R 3.6.1. TCRdb took over this immuneACCESS table, retaining in-frame rearrangements with V and J assigned. Such tables are incomplete; in checked studies, under half of the missing clones stem from an unresolved V gene, and the remainder is unexplained. The D gene and trimming were derived from the DNA, and the V and J assignments and clone size from that table. The sample table holds fewer than 85,000 clones, of which about 80% were seen once. The biggest ten clones account for about 0.91% of the sample.

Counted from cysteine to phenylalanine, this CDR3 has 13 amino acids. Here the CDR3 DNA is all that survives: 39 bases in frame from base 1. Trimming costs V 3 bases and J 5 bases, and their ends lie 10 bases apart. From a lookup of the germline V gene, CDR1 and CDR2 are MGHRA and YSYEKL. General study outcomes and caveats: Clones induced by infection and clones induced by vaccination both contracted markedly at late timepoints after vaccination, which fits with T cell responses waning over time. Limitations of the study were the small number of convalescent patients and the absence of early post-infection timepoints. Among healthy vaccine recipients, nearly all vaccine-induced clones were SARS-CoV-2 mono-reactive, and only 1 of 255 was cross-reactive with common cold coronaviruses.

With regard to this clone: Its antigen remains undetermined. The sample holds no much larger clone one base away, and base qualities are not on file.

In the ViraFEST assay, PBMC were stimulated with viral peptide pools, and antigen-specific CD4+ T cell clonotypes were then identified by expansion using TCR sequencing. After less than 13 days of culture, CD4+ T cells were isolated with the EasySep CD4+ T cell isolation kit. Two doses of either the BNT162b2 or the mRNA-1273 mRNA SARS-CoV-2 vaccine were administered to participants. Healthy vaccine recipients had no prior SARS-CoV-2 infection, confirmed by negative nucleocapsid antibodies before and after vaccination. Roughly 1.9 million PBMC per well were cultured with about 9.6 ug/ml peptides in IMDM containing around 4.6% human AB serum, about 10 IU/ml IL-2 and gentamicin. On days 3 and 7, half of the culture medium was replaced with fresh IL-2-containing medium. Each peptide stimulation condition was cultured in triplicate wells unless otherwise noted. Using Ficoll-Paque Plus gradient centrifugation, PBMC were separated from whole blood and then either used fresh or cryopreserved at -140C. The spike proteins of SARS-CoV-2 and of the common cold coronaviruses HCoV-NL63, HCoV-OC43 and HCoV-229E were spanned by overlapping peptide pools. The QIAamp micro DNA kit was used to extract genomic DNA from the cultured CD4+ T cells.

The V gene is TRBV4-1 and the J gene is TRBJ1-1; the D gene is not confidently resolved. The receptor comes from a human donor who received a COVID-19 vaccine. Sequenced here: CD4+ T cells from PBMCs cultured with HCoV-OC43 spike peptides, sampled after COVID-19 vaccination. The cell subset or site label on this specimen signifies: HCoV-OC43 spike overlapping peptide pool stimulation. The base sequence is TGCGCCAGCAGCCAGCCTGTAGGGACTGAAGCTTTCTTT. The encoded protein is CASSQPVGTEAFF.